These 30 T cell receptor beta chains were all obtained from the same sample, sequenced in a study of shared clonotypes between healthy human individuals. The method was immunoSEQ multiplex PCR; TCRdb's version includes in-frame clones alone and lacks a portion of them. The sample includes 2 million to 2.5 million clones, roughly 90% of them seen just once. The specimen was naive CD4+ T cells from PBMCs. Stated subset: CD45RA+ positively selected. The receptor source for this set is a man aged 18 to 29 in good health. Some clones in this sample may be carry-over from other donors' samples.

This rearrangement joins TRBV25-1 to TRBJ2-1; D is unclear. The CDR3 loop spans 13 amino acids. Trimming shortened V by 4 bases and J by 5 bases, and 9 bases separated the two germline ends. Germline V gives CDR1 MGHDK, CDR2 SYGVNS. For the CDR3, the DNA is TGTGCCAGCAGTGCCCAGACTCACAATGAGCAGTTCTTC. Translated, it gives CASSAQTHNEQFF.

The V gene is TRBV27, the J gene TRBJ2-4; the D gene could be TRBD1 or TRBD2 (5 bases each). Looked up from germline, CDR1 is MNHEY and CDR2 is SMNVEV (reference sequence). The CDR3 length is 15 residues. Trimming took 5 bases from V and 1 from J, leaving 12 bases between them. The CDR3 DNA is TGTGCCAGCAGTCCGGGGCTGTGGGCCAAAAACATTCAGTACTTC. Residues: CASSPGLWAKNIQYF.

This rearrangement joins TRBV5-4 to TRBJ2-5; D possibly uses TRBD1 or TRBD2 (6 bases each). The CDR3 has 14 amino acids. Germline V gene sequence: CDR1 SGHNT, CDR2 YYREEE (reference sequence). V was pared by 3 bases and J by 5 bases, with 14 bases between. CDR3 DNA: TGTGCCAGCAGCTACGTATCGGGGGCGGAGACCCAGTACTTC. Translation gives CASSYVSGAETQYF. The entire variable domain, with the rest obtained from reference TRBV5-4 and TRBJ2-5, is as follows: ETGVTQSPTHLIKTRGQQVTLRCSSQSGHNTVSWYQQALGQGPQFIFQYYREEENGRGNFPPRFSGLQFPNYSSELNVNALELDDSALYLCASSYVSGAETQYFGPGTRLLVL.

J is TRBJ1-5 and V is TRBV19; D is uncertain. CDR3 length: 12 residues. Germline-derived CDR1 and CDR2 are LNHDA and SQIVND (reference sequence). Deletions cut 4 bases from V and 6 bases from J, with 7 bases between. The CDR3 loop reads CASSSNSQPQHF. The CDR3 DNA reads TGTGCCAGTAGTAGCAACTCTCAGCCCCAGCATTTT.

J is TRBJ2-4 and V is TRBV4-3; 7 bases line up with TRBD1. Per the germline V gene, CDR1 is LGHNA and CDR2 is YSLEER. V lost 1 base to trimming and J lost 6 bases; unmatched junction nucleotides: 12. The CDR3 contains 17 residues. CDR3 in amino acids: CASSQAPRQGGRNIQYF. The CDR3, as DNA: TGCGCCAGCAGCCAAGCCCCCCGACAGGGTGGCAGAAACATTCAGTACTTC.

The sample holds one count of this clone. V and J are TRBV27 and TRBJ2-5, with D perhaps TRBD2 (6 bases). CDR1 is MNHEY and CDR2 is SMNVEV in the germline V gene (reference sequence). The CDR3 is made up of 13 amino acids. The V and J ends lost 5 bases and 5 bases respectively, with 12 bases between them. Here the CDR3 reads CASSQRRAETQYF. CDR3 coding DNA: TGTGCCAGCAGTCAAAGGAGGGCGGAGACCCAGTACTTC.

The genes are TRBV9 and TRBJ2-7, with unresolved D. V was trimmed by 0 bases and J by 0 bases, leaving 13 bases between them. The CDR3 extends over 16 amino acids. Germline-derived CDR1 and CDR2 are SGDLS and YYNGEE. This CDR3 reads CASSVDERRFSYEQYF. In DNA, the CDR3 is TGTGCCAGCAGCGTAGATGAACGACGCTTCTCCTACGAGCAGTACTTC.

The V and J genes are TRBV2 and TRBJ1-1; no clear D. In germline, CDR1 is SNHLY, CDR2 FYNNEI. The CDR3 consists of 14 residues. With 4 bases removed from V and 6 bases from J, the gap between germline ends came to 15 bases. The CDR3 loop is CASSARKVGAEAFF. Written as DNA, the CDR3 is TGTGCCAGCAGTGCCCGAAAGGTTGGGGCTGAAGCTTTCTTT.

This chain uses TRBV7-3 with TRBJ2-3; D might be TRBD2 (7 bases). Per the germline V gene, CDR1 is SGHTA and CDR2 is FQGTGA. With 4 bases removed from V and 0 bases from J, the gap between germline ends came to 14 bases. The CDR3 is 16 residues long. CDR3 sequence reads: CASSSGGGISTDTQYF. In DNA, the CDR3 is TGTGCCAGCAGCTCGGGGGGCGGGATCAGCACAGATACGCAGTATTTT. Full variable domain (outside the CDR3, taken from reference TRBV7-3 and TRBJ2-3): GAGVSQTPSNKVTEKGKYVELRCDPISGHTALYWYRQSLGQGPEFLIYFQGTGAADDSGLPNDRFFAVRPEGSVSTLKIQRTERGDSAVYLCASSSGGGISTDTQYFGPGTRLTVL.

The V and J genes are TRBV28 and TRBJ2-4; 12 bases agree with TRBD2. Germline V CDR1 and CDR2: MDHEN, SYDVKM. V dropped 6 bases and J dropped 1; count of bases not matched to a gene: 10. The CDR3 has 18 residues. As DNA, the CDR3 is TGTGCCAGCAGCCAAAGCCGTCTAGCGGGGGGGGCCAAAAACATTCAGTACTTC. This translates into CASSQSRLAGGAKNIQYF.

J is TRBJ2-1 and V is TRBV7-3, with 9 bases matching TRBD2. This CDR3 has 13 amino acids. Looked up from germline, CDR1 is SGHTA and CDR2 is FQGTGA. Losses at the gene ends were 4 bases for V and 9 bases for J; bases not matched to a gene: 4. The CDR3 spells CASSSRTSVEQFF. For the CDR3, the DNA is TGTGCCAGCAGCTCCCGGACTAGCGTTGAGCAGTTCTTC.

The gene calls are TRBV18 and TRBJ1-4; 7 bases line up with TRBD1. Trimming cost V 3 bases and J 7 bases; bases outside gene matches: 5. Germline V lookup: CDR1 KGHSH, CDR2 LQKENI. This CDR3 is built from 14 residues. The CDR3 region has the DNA TGTGCCAGCTCACCGCCGGGACAGCCTGAAAAACTGTTTTTT. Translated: CASSPPGQPEKLFF.

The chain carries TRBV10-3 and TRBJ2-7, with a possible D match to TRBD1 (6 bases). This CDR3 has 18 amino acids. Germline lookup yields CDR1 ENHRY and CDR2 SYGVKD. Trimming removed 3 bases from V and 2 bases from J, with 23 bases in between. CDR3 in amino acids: CAISDTGNMTGLPYEQYF. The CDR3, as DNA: TGTGCCATCAGTGACACGGGTAATATGACAGGACTTCCCTACGAGCAGTACTTC.

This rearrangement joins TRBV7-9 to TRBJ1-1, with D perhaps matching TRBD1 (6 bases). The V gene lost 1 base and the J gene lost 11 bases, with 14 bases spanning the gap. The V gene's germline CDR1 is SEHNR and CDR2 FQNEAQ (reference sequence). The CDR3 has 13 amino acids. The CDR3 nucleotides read TGTGCCAGCAGCTTAGTGGGGGCCAAGCGGGCTTTCTTT. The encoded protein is CASSLVGAKRAFF.

CDR3 residues: CASGGGVFAYEQYF. CDR3 nucleotide sequence: TGTGCCAGCGGCGGAGGGGTCTTTGCGTACGAGCAGTACTTC. The V gene is TRBV27, the J gene TRBJ2-7; TRBD2 is a possible D gene (6 bases). Between the trimmed V and J ends, which lost 8 bases and 4 bases, there was a span of 18 bases. Germline V CDR1 and CDR2: MNHEY, SMNVEV (reference sequence). The CDR3 totals 14 residues.

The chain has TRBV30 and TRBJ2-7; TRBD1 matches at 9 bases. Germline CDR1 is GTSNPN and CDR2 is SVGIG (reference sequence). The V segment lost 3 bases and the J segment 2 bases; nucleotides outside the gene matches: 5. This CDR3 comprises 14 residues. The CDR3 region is CAWRGRQGAYEQYF. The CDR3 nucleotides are TGTGCCTGGAGAGGGCGACAGGGGGCCTACGAGCAGTACTTC.

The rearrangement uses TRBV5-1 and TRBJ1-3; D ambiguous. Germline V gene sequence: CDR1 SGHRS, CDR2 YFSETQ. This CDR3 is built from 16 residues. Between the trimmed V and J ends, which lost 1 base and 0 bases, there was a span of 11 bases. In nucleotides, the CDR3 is TGCGCCAGCAGCTTGCAGGCCAGTAGCTCTGGAAACACCATATATTTT. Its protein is CASSLQASSSGNTIYF.

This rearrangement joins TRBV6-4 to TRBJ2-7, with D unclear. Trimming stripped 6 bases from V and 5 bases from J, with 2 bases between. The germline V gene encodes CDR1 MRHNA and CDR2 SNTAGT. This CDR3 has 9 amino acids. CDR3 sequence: CASSDEQYF. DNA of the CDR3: TGTGCCAGCAGCGACGAGCAGTACTTC.

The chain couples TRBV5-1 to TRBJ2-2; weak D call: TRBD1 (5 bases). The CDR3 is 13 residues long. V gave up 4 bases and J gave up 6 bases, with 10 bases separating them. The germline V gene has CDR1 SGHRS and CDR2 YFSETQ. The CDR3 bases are TGCGCCAGCAGCGCTTCAGGGTCCGGGGAGCTGTTTTTT. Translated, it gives CASSASGSGELFF.

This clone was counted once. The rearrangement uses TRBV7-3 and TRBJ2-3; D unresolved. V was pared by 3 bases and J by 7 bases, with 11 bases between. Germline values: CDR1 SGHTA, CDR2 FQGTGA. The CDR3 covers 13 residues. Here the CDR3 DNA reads TGTGCCAGCAGCTTCAGCGCCGCTAATACGCAGTATTTT. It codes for CASSFSAANTQYF.

CDR3 DNA: TGTGCCTGGACCCCTCCAGGGCGGACTACCTACAATGAGCAGTTCTTC. Protein: CAWTPPGRTTYNEQFF. The chain has TRBV30 and TRBJ2-1; tentatively, D is TRBD2 (6 bases). CDR1 is GTSNPN, CDR2 SVGIG, per germline (reference sequence). V was pared by 4 bases and J by 2 bases, with 18 bases between. This CDR3 spans 16 amino acids.

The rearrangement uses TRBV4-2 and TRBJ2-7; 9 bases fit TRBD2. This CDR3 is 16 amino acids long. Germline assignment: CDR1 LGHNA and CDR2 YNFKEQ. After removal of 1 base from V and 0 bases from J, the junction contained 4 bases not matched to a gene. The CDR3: CASSQVGTSPSYEQYF. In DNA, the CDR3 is TGTGCCAGCAGCCAAGTGGGGACTAGCCCCTCCTACGAGCAGTACTTC.

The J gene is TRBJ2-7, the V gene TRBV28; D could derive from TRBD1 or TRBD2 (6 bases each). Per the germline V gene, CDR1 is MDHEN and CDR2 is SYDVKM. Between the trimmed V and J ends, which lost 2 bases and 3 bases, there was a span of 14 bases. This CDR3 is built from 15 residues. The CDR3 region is CASSLRGPSGYEQYF. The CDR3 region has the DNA TGTGCCAGCAGTTTACGGGGGCCGTCGGGCTACGAGCAGTACTTC.

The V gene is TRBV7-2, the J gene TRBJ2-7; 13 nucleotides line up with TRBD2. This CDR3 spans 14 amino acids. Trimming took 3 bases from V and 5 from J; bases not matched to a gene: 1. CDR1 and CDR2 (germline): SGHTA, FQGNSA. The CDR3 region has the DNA TGTGCCAGCAGCTTCGGACTAGCGGGAGACGAGCAGTACTTC. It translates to CASSFGLAGDEQYF.

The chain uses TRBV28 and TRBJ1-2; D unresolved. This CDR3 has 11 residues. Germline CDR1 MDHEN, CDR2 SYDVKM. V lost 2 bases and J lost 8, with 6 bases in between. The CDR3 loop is CASSLMTGYTF. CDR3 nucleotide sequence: TGTGCCAGCAGTTTAATGACCGGCTACACCTTC.

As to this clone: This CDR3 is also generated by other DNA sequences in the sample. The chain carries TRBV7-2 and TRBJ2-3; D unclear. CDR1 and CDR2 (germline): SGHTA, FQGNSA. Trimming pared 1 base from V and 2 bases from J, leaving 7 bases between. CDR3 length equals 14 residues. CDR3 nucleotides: TGTGCCAGCAGCTTAGGGGCAGCCACAGATACGCAGTATTTT. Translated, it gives CASSLGAATDTQYF.

CDR3 sequence: CASRSFGEQFF. The CDR3 bases are TGTGCCTCTCGATCCTTCGGGGAGCAGTTCTTC. J is TRBJ2-1 and V is TRBV27; D call uncertain. The germline CDR1 and CDR2 sequences are MNHEY and SMNVEV (reference sequence). Trimming took off 11 bases at V and 10 bases at J, with 15 bases between the two ends. This CDR3 region has 11 residues.

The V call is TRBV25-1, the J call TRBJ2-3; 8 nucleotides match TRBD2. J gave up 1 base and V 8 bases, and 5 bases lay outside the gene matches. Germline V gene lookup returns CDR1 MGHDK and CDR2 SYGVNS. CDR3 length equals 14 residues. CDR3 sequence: CASAPAGGTDTQYF. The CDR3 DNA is TGTGCCAGCGCACCAGCGGGAGGCACAGATACGCAGTATTTT.

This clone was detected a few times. The CDR3 is CASSPQSGAGNQPQHF. CDR3 nucleotide sequence: TGTGCCAGCTCACCACAGTCAGGGGCTGGCAATCAGCCCCAGCATTTT. V usage is TRBV18 and J usage is TRBJ1-5, with a weak D call TRBD1 (6 bases). Germline V CDR1 and CDR2: KGHSH, LQKENI. The CDR3 runs 16 residues. Trimming left V 1 base short and J 2 bases short, with 12 bases between.

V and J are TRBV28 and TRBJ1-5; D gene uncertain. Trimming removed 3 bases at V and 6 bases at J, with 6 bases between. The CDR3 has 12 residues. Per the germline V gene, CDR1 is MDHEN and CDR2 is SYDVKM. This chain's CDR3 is CASSFVSQPQHF. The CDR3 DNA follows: TGTGCCAGCAGTTTCGTCTCTCAGCCCCAGCATTTT.